The next 5 T cell receptor beta chains were all read from a single sample in a study of shared clonotypes between healthy human individuals. Profiled with immunoSEQ multiplex PCR; TCRdb holds only in-frame clones, not every one. This sample carries about 600,000 clones, about 96% of them seen once, and the ten largest clones take 0.045% to 0.06%. The sequencing input was naive CD4+ T cells sorted from blood. Subset in this sample: CD45RA+ positively selected. Every receptor here comes from a woman in her twenties or thirties in good health.

The rearrangement uses TRBV5-6 and TRBJ2-2; D not certain. CDR3 length: 14 residues. V shed 3 bases and J shed 0 bases, with 6 bases lying between them. Looked up from germline, CDR1 is SGHDT and CDR2 is YYEEEE. In nucleotides, the CDR3 is TGTGCCAGCAGCTGGGTCCCGAACACCGGGGAGCTGTTTTTT. It is translated as CASSWVPNTGELFF.

The J gene is TRBJ2-3, the V gene TRBV5-4; 9 bases map to TRBD2. This CDR3 has 17 amino acids. V trimming: 2 bases; J trimming: 2 bases; junction bases outside the gene matches: 9. The V gene's germline CDR1 is SGHNT and CDR2 YYREEE (reference sequence). The CDR3 DNA is TGTGCCAGCAGCTTTCCGGCTAGCGGGACTTACACAGATACGCAGTATTTT. Translating it yields CASSFPASGTYTDTQYF.

V usage is TRBV7-9 and J usage is TRBJ1-1; D not certain. Germline V lookup: CDR1 SEHNR, CDR2 FQNEAQ (reference sequence). The CDR3 contains 14 residues. Trimming took off 1 base at V and 2 bases at J, with 8 bases between the two ends. The CDR3 sequence: CASSLDHGNTEAFF. The CDR3 nucleotides read TGTGCCAGCAGCTTAGACCACGGCAACACTGAAGCTTTCTTT.

The V gene is TRBV6-6, the J gene TRBJ2-2; tentative D call: TRBD1 (5 bases). Germline V gene data show CDR1 as MNHNY and CDR2 as SVGAGI (reference sequence). Trimming shortened V by 6 bases and J by 5 bases, and 16 bases separated the two germline ends. The CDR3 has 15 residues. CDR3: CASSHGSPGTGELFF. CDR3 nucleotide sequence: TGTGCCAGCAGCCACGGCTCCCCAGGGACCGGGGAGCTGTTTTTT.

The gene calls are TRBV10-3 and TRBJ2-7; D is perhaps TRBD1 (7 bases). V lost 5 bases and J lost 3, with 11 bases in between. Germline-derived CDR1 and CDR2 are ENHRY and SYGVKD. CDR3 size: 13 residues. In DNA form, the CDR3 reads TGTGCCATCAGTCAGGGGGGTCTCTACGAGCAGTACTTC. Translating gives CAISQGGLYEQYF.